Sequencing of this TCR beta chain was carried out in a study of OX40 agonist ivuxolimab in advanced cancers. Produced via immunoSEQ multiplex PCR; TCRdb's table is partial and in-frame only. Among 55,000 to 80,000 clones, roughly 83% were seen once, and the ten largest hold roughly 7.9%. Germline CDR1 is SGHAT and CDR2 is FQNNGV. Trimming cost V 5 bases and J 0 bases; bases outside gene matches: 14. The CDR3 covers 19 residues. The clonotype originates from an adult with an advanced solid tumor such as melanoma, head and neck, liver or kidney cancer. This specimen consisted of CD4+ or CD8+ T cells sorted from blood, obtained in a trial of the OX40 agonist ivuxolimab. The chain carries TRBV11-2 and TRBJ2-1; 9 nucleotides agree with TRBD2. This CDR3 reads CASSPQTSGGQFSYNEQFF. CDR3 DNA sequence: TGTGCCAGCAGCCCACAGACTAGCGGAGGTCAATTCTCCTACAATGAGCAGTTCTTC.